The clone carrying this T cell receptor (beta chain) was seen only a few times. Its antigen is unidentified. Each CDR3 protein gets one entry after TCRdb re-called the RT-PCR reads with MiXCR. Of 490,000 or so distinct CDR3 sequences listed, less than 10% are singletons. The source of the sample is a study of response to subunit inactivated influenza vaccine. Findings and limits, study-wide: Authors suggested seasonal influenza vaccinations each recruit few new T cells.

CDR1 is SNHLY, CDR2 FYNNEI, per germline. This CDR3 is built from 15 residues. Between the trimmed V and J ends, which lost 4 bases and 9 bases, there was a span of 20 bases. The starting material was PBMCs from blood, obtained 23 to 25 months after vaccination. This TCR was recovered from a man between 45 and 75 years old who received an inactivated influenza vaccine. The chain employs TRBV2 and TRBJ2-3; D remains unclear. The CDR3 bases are TGTGCCAGCAGTGGGCGACGAAATGCACATGGGACGCAGTATTTT. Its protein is CASSGRRNAHGTQYF.